The 32 T cell receptor beta chains listed next were all sequenced from one sample in a study of CD8 T cells in Susac syndrome. After extraction with the RNeasy kit, roughly 0.45 to 1 ug of the RNA was reverse transcribed using random hexamers. TCRdb used MiXCR to reprocess the immunoSEQ multiplex PCR reads, holding one entry per CDR3 protein. The sample consists of approximately 180,000 distinct CDR3 sequences, more than 85% of them appearing once. What was sequenced was CD4+ T cells from PBMCs. The receptors come from a human donor with Susac syndrome.

This chain's CDR3 is CASSSAGARYEQYF. CDR3 coding DNA: TGTGCCAGCAGTTCAGCCGGGGCTCGGTACGAGCAGTACTTC. The V and J genes are TRBV6-1 and TRBJ2-7; the D call may be TRBD1 or TRBD2 (5 bases each). The CDR3 runs to 14 residues. V gave up 5 bases and J gave up 4 bases, with 15 bases separating them. Germline V CDR1 and CDR2: MNHNS, SASEGT.

The chain couples TRBV20-1 to TRBJ2-3; TRBD2 agrees at 11 bases. CDR1 DFQATT and CDR2 SNEGSKA come from the germline V gene (reference sequence). The J segment lost 7 bases and the V segment lost 3 bases, leaving 3 bases of the junction unmatched. This CDR3 has 13 amino acids. The CDR3 loop is CSARTSGAYTQYF. Here the CDR3 DNA reads TGCAGTGCTAGGACTAGCGGGGCATATACGCAGTATTTT.

The CDR3 sequence: CASSLAVDTGELFF. The CDR3 bases are TGCGCCAGCAGCTTGGCCGTGGACACCGGGGAGCTGTTTTTT. The chain is built from TRBV5-1 and TRBJ2-2; D remains ambiguous. In germline, CDR1 is SGHRS, CDR2 YFSETQ. V was clipped by 0 bases and J by 3 bases, with 6 bases between them. This CDR3 has 14 residues.

This chain links TRBV19 with TRBJ2-7; TRBD2 aligns across 7 bases. V lost 2 bases, J lost 7 bases, and 11 bases stayed unmatched. This CDR3 has 15 residues. Germline assignment: CDR1 LNHDA and CDR2 SQIVND (reference sequence). The CDR3: CASSITFQRGGEQYF. CDR3 coding DNA: TGTGCCAGTAGTATAACCTTCCAGCGGGGAGGGGAGCAGTACTTC.

This clonotype was observed a single time. The CDR3 DNA follows: TGTGCCAGCAGTTTTATTCTGGGACAGGGGTCTGAAGCTTTCTTT. Its translation: CASSFILGQGSEAFF. The V call is TRBV27, the J call TRBJ1-1; 10 nucleotides match TRBD1. Germline assignment: CDR1 MNHEY and CDR2 SMNVEV (reference sequence). V lost 3 bases to trimming and J lost 6 bases; unmatched junction nucleotides: 7. CDR3 size: 15 residues.

This sequence joins TRBV5-1 and TRBJ2-1; D tentatively fits TRBD1 or TRBD2 (5 bases each). The CDR3 runs to 15 residues. From germline, CDR1 is SGHRS and CDR2 YFSETQ. V lost 3 bases to trimming and J lost 5 bases, with 15 bases between them. The DNA of the CDR3 is TGCGCCAGCAGCTGGTCTGGGGGAAATAACAATGAGCAGTTCTTC. Its protein product is CASSWSGGNNNEQFF.

The chain joins TRBV9 to TRBJ2-1; 8 bases map to TRBD1. This CDR3 is 14 amino acids long. CDR1 is SGDLS, CDR2 YYNGEE, per germline. V lost 0 bases to trimming and J lost 9 bases; unmatched junction nucleotides: 5. This CDR3 reads CASSVGQGNGEQFF. The CDR3 bases are TGTGCCAGCAGCGTAGGACAGGGGAACGGTGAGCAGTTCTTC.

This clonotype was seen a single time. The CDR3 loop reads CSASRTSGKYEQYF. The CDR3 bases are TGCAGTGCTAGTAGGACTAGCGGGAAATACGAGCAGTACTTC. V gene TRBV20-1 combines with J gene TRBJ2-7; TRBD2 aligns across 12 bases. This CDR3 has 14 residues. J lost 4 bases, V lost 3 bases, and 4 bases had no gene match. Germline loops: CDR1 DFQATT, CDR2 SNEGSKA (reference sequence).

The CDR3 coding sequence is TGCGCCAGCAGCCACCCCTCCAGGAGCCGCACGGAGCAGTACTTC. Protein product: CASSHPSRSRTEQYF. The V call is TRBV4-1, the J call TRBJ2-7; D not resolved. CDR3 length: 15 residues. V lost 3 bases and J 7 bases, leaving 19 bases between the germline ends. Germline assignment: CDR1 MGHRA and CDR2 YSYEKL.

The gene calls are TRBV7-9 and TRBJ1-3; D ambiguous. V gave up 1 base and J gave up 0 bases, with 7 bases separating them. Germline CDR1 and CDR2: SEHNR and FQNEAQ (reference sequence). The CDR3 contains 15 residues. The CDR3 DNA reads TGTGCCAGCAGCTTAGATCGGGGCTCTGGAAACACCATATATTTT. It yields the protein CASSLDRGSGNTIYF.

CDR3 region: CATSGGPSRGANYGYTF. CDR3 nucleotide sequence: TGTGCCACCAGTGGGGGGCCCTCGAGAGGGGCCAACTATGGCTACACCTTC. The chain employs TRBV24-1 and TRBJ1-2; D may be TRBD1 (6 bases). This CDR3 contains 17 residues. Trimming removed 5 bases from V and 2 bases from J, with 20 bases in between. Germline CDR1 is KGHDR and CDR2 is SFDVKD.

The chain couples TRBV4-2 to TRBJ2-3; TRBD2 agrees at 7 bases. The trim removed 4 bases at V and 2 bases at J, leaving 12 bases unmatched. The CDR3 has 17 residues. CDR1 and CDR2 from the germline V gene are LGHNA and YNFKEQ. In DNA form, the CDR3 reads TGTGCCAGCAGCCCGGGAGGTGGGCGGGGCTTCACAGATACGCAGTATTTT. This sequence encodes CASSPGGGRGFTDTQYF.

This chain connects TRBV9 to TRBJ1-1; TRBD1 aligns across 7 bases. V was pared by 3 bases and J by 3 bases, with 8 bases of the junction left unmatched. Per germline, CDR1 SGDLS and CDR2 YYNGEE. The CDR3 totals 15 residues. The chain's CDR3 is CASSARQGTDTEAFF. The DNA for the CDR3 is TGTGCCAGCAGCGCTCGACAGGGTACGGACACTGAAGCTTTCTTT.

The J gene is TRBJ2-7, the V gene TRBV12-2; whether TRBD1, the table's D call, matches the DNA was not checked. TRBV12-2 is a pseudogene. This CDR3 comprises 16 residues. CDR3 bases: TGTGCAAGTCGCTTTCACCCGGGGACAGGGGAAAACGAGCAGTACTTC. Residues: CASRFHPGTGENEQYF.

The chain couples TRBV4-2 to TRBJ2-5; tentatively, D is TRBD2 (6 bases). Germline V lookup: CDR1 LGHNA, CDR2 YNFKEQ. The CDR3 covers 15 residues. The germline V and J ends were trimmed by 3 bases and 3 bases, with 14 bases remaining between them. The CDR3 protein is CASSHAYGGEETQYF. Written as DNA, the CDR3 is TGTGCCAGCAGCCACGCGTACGGGGGAGAAGAGACCCAGTACTTC.

V gene TRBV27 combines with J gene TRBJ2-6; tentatively, D is TRBD2 (5 bases). Germline V CDR1 and CDR2: MNHEY, SMNVEV (reference sequence). Trimming left V 3 bases short and J 0 bases short, with 12 bases between. The length of the CDR3 is 17 residues. CDR3 DNA sequence: TGTGCCAGCAGTTTTGAGGGTATCTTCTCTGGGGCCAACGTCCTGACTTTC. Translating it yields CASSFEGIFSGANVLTF.

As concerns this clonotype: One junction end disagrees with the germline gene, perhaps due to a read error. The chain links TRBV5-1 to TRBJ2-3, with 8 positions matching TRBD2. CDR1 and CDR2 (germline): SGHRS, YFSETQ. The CDR3 has 16 residues. In DNA form, the CDR3 reads TGCGCCAGCACCTTGCAGGCGGGAGGTAGAACAGATACGCAGTATTTT. It translates to CASTLQAGGRTDTQYF.

This sequence joins TRBV14 and TRBJ1-3; D unclear. Germline loops: CDR1 SGHDN, CDR2 FVKESK. This CDR3 contains 12 residues. Trimming took off 8 bases at V and 0 bases at J, with 5 bases between the two ends. The CDR3 nucleotides are TGTGCCAGCGGCAGCTCTGGAAACACCATATATTTT. It codes for CASGSSGNTIYF.

This chain links TRBV2 with TRBJ2-3, with TRBD2 matching over 9 bases. The CDR3 spans 15 residues. V lost 4 bases to trimming and J lost 1 base; unmatched junction nucleotides: 3. Germline V gene data show CDR1 as SNHLY and CDR2 as FYNNEI. CDR3 protein: CASSGRTSGTDTQYF. CDR3 nucleotides: TGTGCCAGCAGTGGTAGGACTAGCGGCACAGATACGCAGTATTTT.

This chain connects TRBV2 to TRBJ1-5; D ambiguous. Trimming pared 7 bases from V and 2 bases from J, leaving 6 bases between. The CDR3 spans 12 residues. In germline, CDR1 is SNHLY, CDR2 FYNNEI. The CDR3 nucleotides read TGTGCCAGCACTAGGGGCAATCAGCCCCAGCATTTT. As protein: CASTRGNQPQHF. Full variable domain (rest looked up from reference TRBV2 and TRBJ1-5): EPEVTQTPSHQVTQMGQEVILRCVPISNHLYFYWYRQILGQKVEFLVSFYNNEISEKSEIFDDQFSVERPDGSNFTLKIRSTKLEDSAMYFCASTRGNQPQHFGDGTRLSIL.

V gene TRBV5-1 combines with J gene TRBJ1-2, with 7 positions matching TRBD1. V lost 0 bases, J lost 2 bases, and 4 bases stayed unmatched. Germline loops: CDR1 SGHRS, CDR2 YFSETQ. The CDR3 extends over 15 amino acids. CDR3 loop: CASSLDPGQNYGYTF. The CDR3 nucleotides are TGCGCCAGCAGCTTGGATCCGGGACAGAACTATGGCTACACCTTC.

V usage is TRBV20-1 and J usage is TRBJ2-3; the D gene is possibly TRBD2 (6 bases). The CDR3 runs to 15 residues. Germline V gene data show CDR1 as DFQATT and CDR2 as SNEGSKA (reference sequence). The V and J ends lost 1 base and 8 bases respectively, with 19 bases between them. The CDR3, as DNA: TGCAGTGCTAGAGGTGGAACTAGCTCCTCCCCTACGCAGTATTTT. It codes for CSARGGTSSSPTQYF.

This clonotype came up once. DNA for the CDR3: TGTGCCAGCTCACCACGCAGTATAACAGGTGGGAGAGAATATGGCTACACCTTC. Amino acids: CASSPRSITGGREYGYTF. V and J are TRBV18 and TRBJ1-2; D may be TRBD1 (5 bases). Germline V gene lookup returns CDR1 KGHSH and CDR2 LQKENI. CDR3 length: 18 amino acids. Trimming took 1 base from V and 5 from J, leaving 23 bases between them.

The V and J genes are TRBV6-5 and TRBJ1-5; D gene unclear. CDR3 length: 15 amino acids. Germline CDR1 MNHEY, CDR2 SVGAGI. V lost 6 bases to trimming and J lost 0 bases, with 12 bases between them. CDR3 sequence reads: CASRPTDNSNQPQHF. CDR3 DNA: TGTGCCAGCAGACCTACAGATAATAGCAATCAGCCCCAGCATTTT.

This rearrangement joins TRBV20-1 to TRBJ2-7, with no clear D. Germline V gene sequence: CDR1 DFQATT, CDR2 SNEGSKA (reference sequence). The CDR3 extends over 11 amino acids. Trimming removed 3 bases at V and 3 bases at J, with 6 bases between. The CDR3 sequence is CSASSVYEQYF. CDR3 nucleotide sequence: TGCAGTGCTAGCAGTGTCTACGAGCAGTACTTC.

This rearrangement joins TRBV3-1 to TRBJ2-3; the match to TRBD1 covers 10 bases. J gave up 2 bases and V 5 bases, and 4 bases lay outside the gene matches. The germline V gene encodes CDR1 LGHDT and CDR2 YNNKEL (reference sequence). The CDR3 contains 15 residues. CDR3 residues: CASSLDRGLTDTQYF. DNA of the CDR3: TGTGCCAGCAGCTTAGACAGGGGGCTCACAGATACGCAGTATTTT.

The chain is built from TRBV13 and TRBJ2-7; the match to TRBD1 covers 8 bases. The CDR3 runs to 15 residues. Trimming cost V 5 bases and J 1 base; bases outside gene matches: 7. Germline values: CDR1 PRHDT, CDR2 FYEKMQ (reference sequence). The CDR3 DNA is TGTGCCAGCAGCGCAGGGGGCAGGGTGTCCTACGAGCAGTACTTC. Translated, it gives CASSAGGRVSYEQYF.

The chain has TRBV30 and TRBJ2-2; 10 positions match TRBD1. J was trimmed by 5 bases and V by 4 bases; bases with no gene match: 7. Per germline, CDR1 GTSNPN and CDR2 SVGIG (reference sequence). This CDR3 has 15 residues. The DNA for the CDR3 is TGTGCCTGGACCGACAGGGGGCAAGGAACCGGGGAGCTGTTTTTT. Translated: CAWTDRGQGTGELFF. Drawing the rest from reference TRBV30 and TRBJ2-2, the complete variable domain is SQTIHQWPATLVQPVGSPLSLECTVEGTSNPNLYWYRQAAGRGLQLLFYSVGIGQISSEVPQNLSASRPQDRQFILSSKKLLLSDSGFYLCAWTDRGQGTGELFFGEGSRLTVL.

The genes are TRBV30 and TRBJ1-1, with 9 bases matching TRBD1. This CDR3 comprises 12 residues. Germline V gene sequence: CDR1 GTSNPN, CDR2 SVGIG (reference sequence). V lost 4 bases to trimming and J lost 6 bases; unmatched junction nucleotides: 3. The CDR3 is CAWNRGPSEAFF. The CDR3 nucleotides read TGTGCCTGGAACAGGGGGCCATCTGAAGCTTTCTTT.

The V call is TRBV20-1, the J call TRBJ1-1; D may be TRBD1 (6 bases). Trimming shortened V by 0 bases and J by 3 bases, and 14 bases separated the two germline ends. This CDR3 is 15 amino acids long. The germline gives CDR1 DFQATT, CDR2 SNEGSKA (reference sequence). CDR3 coding DNA: TGCAGTGCTAGAGATCCGCAGGGGAGGGACACTGAAGCTTTCTTT. Amino acids: CSARDPQGRDTEAFF.

This chain joins TRBV7-9 and TRBJ1-5; a possible D gene is TRBD1 (5 bases). The CDR3 covers 15 residues. V shed 3 bases and J shed 5 bases, with 14 bases lying between them. CDR1 is SEHNR and CDR2 is FQNEAQ in the germline V gene (reference sequence). In DNA form, the CDR3 reads TGTGCCAGCAGCTTTACCGGGACGGAAGATCAGCCCCAGCATTTT. It is translated as CASSFTGTEDQPQHF.

In its sample, this clonotype was seen once. This chain uses TRBV12-3 or TRBV12-4 with TRBJ1-6; D possibly corresponds to TRBD1 (5 bases). The CDR3 sequence is 13 residues long. Trimming stripped 4 bases from V and 9 bases from J, with 10 bases between. The CDR3 DNA sequence: TGTGCCAGCAGTTCGGGACGGATTTCACCCCTCCACTTT. Its translation is CASSSGRISPLHF.